One sample yielded the 10 T cell receptor beta chains listed below, sequenced in a study of T cells after yellow fever vaccination. From the 5' RACE reads, TCRdb called clonotypes with MiXCR, one entry per CDR3 protein. This sample yields tens of thousands of distinct CDR3 sequences, of which less than 3.5% are seen a single time; 0.85% to 1% belongs to the top ten. Material: PBMCs, either bulk or a sorted T-cell subset (CD4+, CD8+, memory, or dextramer-sorted; not recorded which), obtained about 41 days after the first yellow fever vaccination. All receptors come from a man aged 18 to 29 who received the YFV17D yellow fever vaccine.

This clonotype was seen repeatedly, ten times or more. The rearrangement uses TRBV7-2 and TRBJ1-6; weak D call: TRBD1 (6 bases). The CDR3 covers 15 residues. V dropped 5 bases and J dropped 5 bases, with 13 bases sitting between them. In germline, CDR1 is SGHTA, CDR2 FQGNSA. The CDR3 loop reads CASSPTGTNNSPLHF. The CDR3 DNA sequence: TGTGCCAGCAGCCCAACCGGGACAAATAATTCACCCCTCCACTTT.

This clonotype was seen at least ten times. This chain uses TRBV7-9 with TRBJ2-1; D might be TRBD2 (5 bases). There are 17 residues in the CDR3. The germline V gene has CDR1 SEHNR and CDR2 FQNEAQ (reference sequence). V was clipped by 3 bases and J by 1 base, with 16 bases between them. CDR3 region: CASSFSRGPESYNEQFF. The CDR3 region has the DNA TGTGCCAGCAGCTTTTCCCGAGGGCCCGAGTCCTACAATGAGCAGTTCTTC.

This clonotype is medium-sized by share. The V gene is TRBV12-3 or TRBV12-4, the J gene TRBJ1-3; 7 bases are shared with TRBD1. CDR3 size: 14 residues. V was clipped by 6 bases and J by 4 bases; unmatched bases: 6. The chain's CDR3 is CASRETGSGNTIYF. CDR3 coding DNA: TGTGCCAGCAGGGAGACAGGGTCGGGAAACACCATATATTTT.

This clonotype was counted many times. The chain employs TRBV7-2 and TRBJ2-7; TRBD2 matches 9 bases. Germline-derived CDR1 and CDR2 are SGHTA and FQGNSA. The CDR3 totals 15 residues. V shed 5 bases and J 2 bases; nucleotides not matched to a gene: 7. CDR3 sequence: CASSHRASGAYEQYF. The CDR3 nucleotides read TGTGCCAGCAGCCATCGGGCTAGCGGGGCCTACGAGCAGTACTTC.

The table lists this clonotype with many counts. The rearrangement joins TRBV4-1 to TRBJ2-5; 8 bases match TRBD2. The J segment lost 4 bases and the V segment lost 1 base, leaving 5 bases of the junction unmatched. The CDR3 consists of 15 residues. The germline V gene encodes CDR1 MGHRA and CDR2 YSYEKL. CDR3: CASSQVPGGRETQYF. DNA of the CDR3: TGCGCCAGCAGCCAAGTCCCGGGGGGGAGAGAGACCCAGTACTTC.

This clonotype was counted ten times or more. The V and J genes are TRBV4-1 and TRBJ1-2; D unclear. This CDR3 region has 19 residues. Trimming stripped 1 base from V and 8 bases from J, with 29 bases between. Germline lookup yields CDR1 MGHRA and CDR2 YSYEKL. The CDR3 is CASSQVFPLFGNIGAGYTF. The DNA for the CDR3 is TGCGCCAGCAGCCAAGTCTTCCCTTTGTTCGGGAATATCGGTGCGGGCTACACCTTC.

This clonotype was counted ten times or more. The chain is built from TRBV7-2 and TRBJ2-5; the D gene is possibly TRBD2 (6 bases). Per the germline V gene, CDR1 is SGHTA and CDR2 is FQGNSA. The CDR3 sequence is 14 residues long. Deletions cut 2 bases from V and 5 bases from J, with 12 bases between. The CDR3 loop reads CASSLMVAGETQYF. The CDR3, as DNA: TGTGCCAGCAGCTTAATGGTGGCGGGGGAGACCCAGTACTTC.

This sequence joins TRBV7-2 and TRBJ1-5, with 7 bases that match TRBD1. The V and J ends lost 4 bases and 4 bases, in that order; junction bases with no gene match: 10. CDR1 and CDR2 (germline): SGHTA, FQGNSA. This CDR3 comprises 16 residues. In nucleotides, the CDR3 is TGTGCCAGCAGCTCCCGGAGGGAGGGGGCTAATCAGCCCCAGCATTTT. It yields the protein CASSSRREGANQPQHF.

This clonotype was observed at least ten times. The genes are TRBV24-1 and TRBJ2-2, with 8 nucleotides matching TRBD2. J lost 4 bases, V lost 7 bases, and 7 bases had no gene match. The CDR3 runs to 15 residues. Per germline, CDR1 KGHDR and CDR2 SFDVKD. The CDR3: CATRSRTSSTGELFF. In nucleotides, the CDR3 is TGTGCCACCAGGAGCCGGACTAGCAGCACCGGGGAGCTGTTTTTT.

A word on this clonotype: A read error may explain this, as a much larger clone is one base away. The chain uses TRBV9 and TRBJ2-6; possible D gene TRBD1, 6 bases. The CDR3 spans 17 residues. Per germline, CDR1 SGDLS and CDR2 YYNGEE. The CDR3 nucleotides read TGTGCCAGCTGCGTAGTAGCACAGGGCTCTGGGGCCAACGTCCTGACTTTC. Its protein is CASCVVAQGSGANVLTF.